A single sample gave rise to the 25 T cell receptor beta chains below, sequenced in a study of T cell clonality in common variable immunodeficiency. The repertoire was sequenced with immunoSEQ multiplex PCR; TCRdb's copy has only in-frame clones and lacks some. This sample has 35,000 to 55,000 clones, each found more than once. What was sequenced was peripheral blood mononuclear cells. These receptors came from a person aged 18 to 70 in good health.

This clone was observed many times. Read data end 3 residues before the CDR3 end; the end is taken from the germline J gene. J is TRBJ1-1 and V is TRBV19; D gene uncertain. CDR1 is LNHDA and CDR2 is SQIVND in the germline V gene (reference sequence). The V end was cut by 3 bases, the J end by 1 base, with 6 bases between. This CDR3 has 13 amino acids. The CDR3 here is CASSISANTEAFF. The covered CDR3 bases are TGTGCCAGTAGTATTAGTGCGAACACTGAA.

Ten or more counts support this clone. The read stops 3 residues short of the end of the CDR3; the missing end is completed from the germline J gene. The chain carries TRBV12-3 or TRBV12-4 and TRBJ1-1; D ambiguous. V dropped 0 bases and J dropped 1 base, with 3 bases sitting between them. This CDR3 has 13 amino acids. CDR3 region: CASSLAGNTEAFF. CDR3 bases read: TGTGCCAGCAGTTTAGCAGGGAACACTGAA.

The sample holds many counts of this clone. The sequenced CDR3 bases are TGTGCCAGCAGCTCAGGGGGCCACACTGAA. As protein: CASSSGGHTE. The complete CDR3 sequence is CASSSGGHTEAFF. The V call is TRBV7-6, the J call TRBJ1-1; the match to TRBD1 covers 8 bases. Read sequence stops 3 residues before the CDR3 end, and the germline J gene provides the missing end. J was trimmed by 3 bases and V by 4 bases; bases with no gene match: 1. The CDR3 is 13 residues long. Germline V gene sequence: CDR1 SGHVS, CDR2 FNYEAQ.

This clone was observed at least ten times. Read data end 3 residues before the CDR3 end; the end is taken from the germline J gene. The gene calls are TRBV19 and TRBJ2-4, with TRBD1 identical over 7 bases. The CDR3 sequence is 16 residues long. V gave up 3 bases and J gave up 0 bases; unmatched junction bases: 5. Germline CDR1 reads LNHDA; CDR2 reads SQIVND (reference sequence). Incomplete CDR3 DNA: TGTGCCAGTAGTATTGAGGGGGCAATAGCCAAAAACATT. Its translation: CASSIEGAIAKNI. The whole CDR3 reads CASSIEGAIAKNIQYF.

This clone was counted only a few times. Here the CDR3 reads CASSIDSIGSYDYTF. CDR3 bases read: TGTGCCAGTAGTATCGACAGTATCGGCTCCTACGAC. This chain joins TRBV19 and TRBJ1-2; tentative D call: TRBD1 (5 bases). The read falls 3 residues short of the CDR3 end, and the missing part is taken from the germline J gene. The CDR3 consists of 15 residues. Germline V gene lookup returns CDR1 LNHDA and CDR2 SQIVND (reference sequence).

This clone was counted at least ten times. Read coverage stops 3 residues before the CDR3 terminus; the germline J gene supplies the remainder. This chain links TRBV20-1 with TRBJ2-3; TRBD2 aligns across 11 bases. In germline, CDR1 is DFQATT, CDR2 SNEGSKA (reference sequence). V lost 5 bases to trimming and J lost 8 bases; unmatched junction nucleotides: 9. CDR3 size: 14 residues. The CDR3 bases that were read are TGCAGTGCTTACTTAGCGGGGGGGCCGGGTACG. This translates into CSAYLAGGPGT. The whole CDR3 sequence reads CSAYLAGGPGTQYF.

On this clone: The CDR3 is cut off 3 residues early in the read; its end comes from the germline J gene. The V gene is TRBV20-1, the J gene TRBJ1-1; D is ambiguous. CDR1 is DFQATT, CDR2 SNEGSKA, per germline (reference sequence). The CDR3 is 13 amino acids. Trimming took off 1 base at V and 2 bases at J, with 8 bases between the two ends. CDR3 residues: CSARGTSNTEAFF. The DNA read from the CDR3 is TGCAGTGCTAGAGGTACAAGTAACACTGAA.

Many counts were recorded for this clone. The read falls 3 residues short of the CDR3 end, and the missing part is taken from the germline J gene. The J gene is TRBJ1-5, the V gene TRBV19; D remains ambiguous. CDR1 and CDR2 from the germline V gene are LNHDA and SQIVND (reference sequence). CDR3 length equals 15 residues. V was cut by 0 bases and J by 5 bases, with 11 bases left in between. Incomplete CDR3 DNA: TGTGCCAGTAGTATAGATCTGTCGGGTTATCAGCCC. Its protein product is CASSIDLSGYQP. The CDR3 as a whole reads CASSIDLSGYQPQHF.

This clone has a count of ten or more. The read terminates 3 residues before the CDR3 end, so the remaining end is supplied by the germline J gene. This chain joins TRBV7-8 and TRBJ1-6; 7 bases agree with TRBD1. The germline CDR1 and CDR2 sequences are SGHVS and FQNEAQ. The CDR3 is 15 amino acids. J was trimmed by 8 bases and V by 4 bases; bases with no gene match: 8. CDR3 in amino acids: CASSSTGSLDSPLHF. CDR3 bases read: TGTGCCAGCAGCTCGACAGGGAGTTTGGATTCACCC. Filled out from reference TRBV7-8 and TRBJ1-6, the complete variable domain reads GAGVSQSPRYKVAKRGQDVALRCDPISGHVSLFWYQQALGQGPEFLTYFQNEAQLDKSGLPSDRFFAERPEGSVSTLKIQRTQQEDSAVYLCASSSTGSLDSPLHFGNGTRLTVT.

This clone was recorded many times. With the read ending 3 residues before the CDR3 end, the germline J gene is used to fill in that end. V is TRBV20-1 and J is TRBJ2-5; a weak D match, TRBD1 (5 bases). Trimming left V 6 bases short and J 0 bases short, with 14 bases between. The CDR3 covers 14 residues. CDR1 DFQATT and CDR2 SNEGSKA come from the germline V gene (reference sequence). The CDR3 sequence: CSALRIQDQETQYF. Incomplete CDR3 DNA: TGCAGTGCGCTTAGAATACAGGACCAAGAGACC.

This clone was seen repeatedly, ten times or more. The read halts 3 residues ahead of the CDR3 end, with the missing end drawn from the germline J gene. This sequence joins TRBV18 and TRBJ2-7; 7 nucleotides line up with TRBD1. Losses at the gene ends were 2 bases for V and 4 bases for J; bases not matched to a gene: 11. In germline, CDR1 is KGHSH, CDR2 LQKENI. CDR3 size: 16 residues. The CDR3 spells CASSPIVQGVVYEQYF. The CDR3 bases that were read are TGTGCCAGCTCACCAATCGTCCAGGGGGTAGTTTACGAG.

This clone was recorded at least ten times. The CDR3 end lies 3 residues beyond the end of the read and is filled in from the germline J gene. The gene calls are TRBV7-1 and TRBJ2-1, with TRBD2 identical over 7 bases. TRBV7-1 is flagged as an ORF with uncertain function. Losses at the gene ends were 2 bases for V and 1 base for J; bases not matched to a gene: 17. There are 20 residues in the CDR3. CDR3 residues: CASSSSARSGNQPSYNEQFF. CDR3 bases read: TGTGCCAGCAGCTCATCAGCGAGGAGCGGGAACCAGCCTTCCTACAATGAG.

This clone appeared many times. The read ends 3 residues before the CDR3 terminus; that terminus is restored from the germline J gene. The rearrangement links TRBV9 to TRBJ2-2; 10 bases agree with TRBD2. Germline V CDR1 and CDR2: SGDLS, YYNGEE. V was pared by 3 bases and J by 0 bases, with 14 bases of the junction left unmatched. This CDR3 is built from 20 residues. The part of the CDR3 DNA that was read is TGTGCCAGCAGCGATAATACACTAGCGGGAATGATTTCGAACACCGGGGAG. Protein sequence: CASSDNTLAGMISNTGE. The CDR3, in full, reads CASSDNTLAGMISNTGELFF.

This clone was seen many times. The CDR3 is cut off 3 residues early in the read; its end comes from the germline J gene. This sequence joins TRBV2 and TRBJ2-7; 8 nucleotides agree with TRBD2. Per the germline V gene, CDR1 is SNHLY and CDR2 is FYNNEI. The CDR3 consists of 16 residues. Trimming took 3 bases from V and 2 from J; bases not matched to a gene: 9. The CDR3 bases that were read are TGTGCCAGCAGTGATGGTTCTAGCGGGCTAACCTACGAG. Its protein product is CASSDGSSGLTYE. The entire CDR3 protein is CASSDGSSGLTYEQYF.

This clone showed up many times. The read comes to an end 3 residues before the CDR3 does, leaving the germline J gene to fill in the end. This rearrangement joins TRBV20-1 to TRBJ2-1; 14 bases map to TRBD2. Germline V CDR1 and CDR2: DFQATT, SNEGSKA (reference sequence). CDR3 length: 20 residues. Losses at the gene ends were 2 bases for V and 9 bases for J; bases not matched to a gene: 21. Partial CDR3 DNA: TGCAGTGCTAGAAATTCTGAGACTAGCGGGAGGGCGAGTGGGAGTCGTGAG. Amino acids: CSARNSETSGRASGSRE. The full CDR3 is CSARNSETSGRASGSREQFF.

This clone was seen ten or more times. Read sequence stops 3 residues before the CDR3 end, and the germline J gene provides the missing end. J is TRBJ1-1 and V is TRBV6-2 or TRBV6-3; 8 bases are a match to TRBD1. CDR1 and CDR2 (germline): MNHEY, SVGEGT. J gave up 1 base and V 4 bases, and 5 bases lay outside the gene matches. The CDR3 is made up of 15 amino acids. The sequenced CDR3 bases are TGTGCCAGCAGTTTCCGGGACAGGAGGAACACTGAA. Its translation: CASSFRDRRNTE. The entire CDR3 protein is CASSFRDRRNTEAFF.

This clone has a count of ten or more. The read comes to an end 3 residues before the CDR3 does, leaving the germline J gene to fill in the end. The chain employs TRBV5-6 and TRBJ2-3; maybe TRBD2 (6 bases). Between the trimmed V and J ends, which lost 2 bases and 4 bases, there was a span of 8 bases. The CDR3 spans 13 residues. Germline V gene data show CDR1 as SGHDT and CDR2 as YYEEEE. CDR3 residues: CASSLWGADTQYF. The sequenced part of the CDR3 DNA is TGTGCCAGCAGCTTATGGGGGGCAGATACG.

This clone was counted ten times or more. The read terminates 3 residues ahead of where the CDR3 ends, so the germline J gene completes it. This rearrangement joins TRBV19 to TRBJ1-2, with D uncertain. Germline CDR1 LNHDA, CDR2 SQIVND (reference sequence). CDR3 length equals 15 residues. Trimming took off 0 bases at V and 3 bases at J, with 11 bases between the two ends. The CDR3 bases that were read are TGTGCCAGTAGTATAGATGCCGACTTTTACTATGGC. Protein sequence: CASSIDADFYYG. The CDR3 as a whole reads CASSIDADFYYGYTF.

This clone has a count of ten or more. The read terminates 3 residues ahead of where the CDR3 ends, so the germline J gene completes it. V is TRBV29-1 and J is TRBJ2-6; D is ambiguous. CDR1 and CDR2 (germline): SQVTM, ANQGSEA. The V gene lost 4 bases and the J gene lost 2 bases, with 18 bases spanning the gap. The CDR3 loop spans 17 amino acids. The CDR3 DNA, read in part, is TGCAGCGTTGTTGTAGGTATTAAGCGACCTGGGGCCAACGTC. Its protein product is CSVVVGIKRPGANV. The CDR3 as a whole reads CSVVVGIKRPGANVLTF.

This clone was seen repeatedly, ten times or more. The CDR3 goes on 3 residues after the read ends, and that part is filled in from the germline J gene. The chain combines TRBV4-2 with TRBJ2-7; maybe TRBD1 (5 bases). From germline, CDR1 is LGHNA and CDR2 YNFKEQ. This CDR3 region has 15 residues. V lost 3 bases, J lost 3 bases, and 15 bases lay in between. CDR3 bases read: TGTGCCAGCAGCCAGGTCCAGGGTGGAAACTACGAG. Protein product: CASSQVQGGNYE. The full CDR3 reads CASSQVQGGNYEQYF.

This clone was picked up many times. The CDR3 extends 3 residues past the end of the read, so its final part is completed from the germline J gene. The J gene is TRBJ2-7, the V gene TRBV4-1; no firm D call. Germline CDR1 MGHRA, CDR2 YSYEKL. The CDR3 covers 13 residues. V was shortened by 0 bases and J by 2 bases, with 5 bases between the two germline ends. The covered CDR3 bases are TGCGCCAGCAGCCAAGAAAGGGCCTACGAG. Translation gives CASSQERAYE. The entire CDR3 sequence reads CASSQERAYEQYF.

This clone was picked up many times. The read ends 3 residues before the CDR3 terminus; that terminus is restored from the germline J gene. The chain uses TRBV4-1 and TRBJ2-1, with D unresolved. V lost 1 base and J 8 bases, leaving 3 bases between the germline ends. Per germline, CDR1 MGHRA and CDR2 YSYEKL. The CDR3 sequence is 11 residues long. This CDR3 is CASSQVDEQFF. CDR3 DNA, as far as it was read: TGCGCCAGCAGCCAAGTCGATGAG.

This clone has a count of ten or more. The sequenced part of the CDR3 DNA is TGTGCCAGCAGCGTTGGGGTAACAGGAACCTACGAG. As protein: CASSVGVTGTYE. In full, the CDR3 is CASSVGVTGTYEQYF. The chain carries TRBV9 and TRBJ2-7; D is perhaps TRBD1 (5 bases). The read ends 3 residues before the CDR3 terminus; that terminus is restored from the germline J gene. The CDR3 spans 15 residues. Trimming left V 2 bases short and J 2 bases short, with 14 bases between. The germline V gene encodes CDR1 SGDLS and CDR2 YYNGEE.

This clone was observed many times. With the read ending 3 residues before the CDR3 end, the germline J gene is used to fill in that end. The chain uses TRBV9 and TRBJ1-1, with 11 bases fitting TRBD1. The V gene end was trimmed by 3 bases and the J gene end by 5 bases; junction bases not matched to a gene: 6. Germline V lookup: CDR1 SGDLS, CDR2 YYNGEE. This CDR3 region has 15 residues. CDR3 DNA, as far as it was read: TGTGCCAGCAGCGCCGGACAGGGGGCCTTTACTGAA. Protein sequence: CASSAGQGAFTE. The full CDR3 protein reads CASSAGQGAFTEAFF.

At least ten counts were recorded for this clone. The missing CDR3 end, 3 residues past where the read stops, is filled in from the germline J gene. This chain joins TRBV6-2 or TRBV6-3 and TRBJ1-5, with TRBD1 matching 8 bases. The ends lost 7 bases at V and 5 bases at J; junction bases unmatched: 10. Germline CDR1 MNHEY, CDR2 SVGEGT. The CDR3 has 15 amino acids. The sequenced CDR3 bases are TGTGCCAGCAATCGACAGGGGAGCGGGGATCAGCCC. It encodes CASNRQGSGDQP. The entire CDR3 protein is CASNRQGSGDQPQHF.